This TCR beta chain derives from a study of blood T cell repertoires in COVID-19. Study-wide context: The United States, Italy and Spain were the sources of the acute and convalescent COVID-19 samples. PBMCs, B-cell-depleted T cells, or T cells were the source of the cDNA or gDNA that made up the material.

CDR1 and CDR2 (germline): LNHDA, SQIVND (reference sequence). The CDR3 is made up of 12 amino acids. Trimming pared 9 bases from V and 5 bases from J, leaving 13 bases between. Authors' methods: Nucleated cell number was recorded as an estimate derived from reference gene primer amplification. Measured with immunoSEQ multiplex PCR; TCRdb has only the in-frame clones, and not every one. D and trimming were read from the DNA, whereas the V and J calls and clone size are those reported in that table. In the table there are about 47,000 clones, under 85% of which are singletons. The source of this sequence is a man in his 70s with active COVID-19. This chain uses TRBV19 with TRBJ2-5, with a possible D match to TRBD1 (6 bases). The sample consisted of peripheral blood. CDR3 nucleotides: TGTGCCAGCCGACAGGCCGGGGAGACCCAGTACTTC. Translating gives CASRQAGETQYF.